The 20 T cell receptor beta chains presented below share a single source sample, sequenced in a study of blood T cell repertoires in COVID-19. Profiling relied on immunoSEQ multiplex PCR, and the TCRdb table lists in-frame clones only, not all of them. This sample has about 98,000 clones, with 70% to 90% found just once. The material sequenced was peripheral blood. The receptor set was obtained from a man aged 65 to 79 with acute or convalescent COVID-19.

This chain links TRBV11-3 with TRBJ2-3; 11 bases match TRBD2. V lost 5 bases, J lost 2 bases, and 6 bases stayed unmatched. The CDR3 is 16 amino acids. CDR1 is SGHNT, CDR2 YENEEA, per germline. The CDR3 nucleotides are TGTGCCAGCAGCCCGGGACTAGCGGAGGTCACAGATACGCAGTATTTT. It specifies CASSPGLAEVTDTQYF.

The chain is built from TRBV9 and TRBJ2-1; perhaps TRBD2 as D (7 bases). The CDR3 covers 15 residues. V was clipped by 3 bases and J by 2 bases, with 12 bases between them. Germline CDR1 SGDLS, CDR2 YYNGEE. CDR3 nucleotides: TGTGCCAGCAGCGCCCGGGGGGCGCCCTACAATGAGCAGTTCTTC. It codes for CASSARGAPYNEQFF.

The rearrangement joins TRBV19 to TRBJ1-2; 9 nucleotides match TRBD1. This CDR3 has 16 amino acids. V lost 5 bases and J lost 3; bases outside the gene matches: 10. Germline CDR1 reads LNHDA; CDR2 reads SQIVND (reference sequence). The CDR3: CASSAPRTGDHYGYTF. CDR3 DNA: TGTGCCAGTAGTGCCCCTAGGACAGGGGACCACTATGGCTACACCTTC.

This sequence joins TRBV12-1 and TRBJ1-4. TRBV12-1 is recorded as a pseudogene. The CDR3 is made up of 13 amino acids. The DNA for the CDR3 is TGTGCCAGCAGCGAGAGATGCGGTGAAAAACTGTTTTTT. Its translation is CASSERCGEKLFF.

This clone was counted once. The chain couples TRBV5-6 to TRBJ1-5, with unresolved D. The germline V gene has CDR1 SGHDT and CDR2 YYEEEE. The CDR3 is made up of 16 amino acids. V lost 4 bases to trimming and J lost 2 bases, with 16 bases between them. CDR3 region: CASSHGGSWGNQPQHF. CDR3 DNA: TGTGCCAGCAGCCATGGAGGATCATGGGGCAATCAGCCCCAGCATTTT.

The chain couples TRBV7-2 to TRBJ1-2; 8 bases agree with TRBD1. V was clipped by 1 base and J by 3 bases; unmatched bases: 1. Germline CDR1 reads SGHTA; CDR2 reads FQGNSA. CDR3 length equals 14 residues. CDR3 residues: CASSLGTGYYGYTF. In DNA, the CDR3 is TGTGCCAGCAGCTTAGGGACAGGGTACTATGGCTACACCTTC.

The chain carries TRBV21-1 and TRBJ1-2. TRBV21-1 is a known pseudogene. The CDR3 consists of 14 residues. For the CDR3, the DNA is TGTGCCAGCAGCAAAGAGGAGGGGTTCTATGGCTACACCTTC. Amino acids: CASSKEEGFYGYTF.

The chain couples TRBV28 to TRBJ1-6, with D perhaps TRBD1 (6 bases). Per the germline V gene, CDR1 is MDHEN and CDR2 is SYDVKM. The V and J ends lost 3 bases and 0 bases respectively, with 9 bases between them. The CDR3 runs to 16 residues. The CDR3 region is CASSFRGGSYNSPLHF. CDR3 coding DNA: TGTGCCAGCAGTTTTCGAGGGGGCTCCTATAATTCACCCCTCCACTTT. The full variable domain, completed using reference TRBV28 and TRBJ1-6, is DVKVTQSSRYLVKRTGEKVFLECVQDMDHENMFWYRQDPGLGLRLIYFSYDVKMKEKGDIPEGYSVSREKKERFSLILESASTNQTSMYLCASSFRGGSYNSPLHFGNGTRLTVT.

This clone was counted only a few times. The chain links TRBV6-2 or TRBV6-3 to TRBJ2-2, with 7 bases fitting TRBD1. Unmatched junction bases numbered 11, after V lost 4 bases and J lost 3 bases. Per germline, CDR1 MNHEY and CDR2 SVGEGT. This CDR3 comprises 17 residues. As DNA, the CDR3 is TGTGCCAGCAGTTTCGGCAACAGGGGTCGGGACACCGGGGAGCTGTTTTTT. As protein: CASSFGNRGRDTGELFF.

The genes are TRBV7-2 and TRBJ2-7; weak D call: TRBD2 (6 bases). With 3 bases removed from V and 2 bases from J, the gap between germline ends came to 11 bases. Germline V gene sequence: CDR1 SGHTA, CDR2 FQGNSA. The CDR3 is 14 amino acids. The chain's CDR3 is CASSFGREPYEQYV. For the CDR3, the DNA is TGTGCCAGCAGCTTCGGGCGGGAACCCTACGAGCAGTACGTC.

V gene TRBV6-1 combines with J gene TRBJ1-1; 7 bases map to TRBD1. Per germline, CDR1 MNHNS and CDR2 SASEGT. The CDR3 is 13 residues long. V dropped 8 bases and J dropped 0; count of bases not matched to a gene: 3. The CDR3 region is CASGGQVNTEAFF. The CDR3 DNA is TGTGCCAGCGGTGGACAGGTGAACACTGAAGCTTTCTTT.

V and J are TRBV28 and TRBJ2-5; the D is unclear. V was cut by 2 bases and J by 2 bases, with 6 bases left in between. From germline, CDR1 is MDHEN and CDR2 SYDVKM. The CDR3 extends over 13 amino acids. The CDR3 sequence is CASSLPSQETQYF. The CDR3 nucleotides read TGTGCCAGCAGTTTACCCAGTCAAGAGACCCAGTACTTC. Filled out from reference TRBV28 and TRBJ2-5, the complete variable domain reads DVKVTQSSRYLVKRTGEKVFLECVQDMDHENMFWYRQDPGLGLRLIYFSYDVKMKEKGDIPEGYSVSREKKERFSLILESASTNQTSMYLCASSLPSQETQYFGPGTRLLVL.

This clone occurred a few times. The chain links TRBV11-2 to TRBJ1-2, with D unclear. V was trimmed by 1 base and J by 0 bases, leaving 6 bases between them. Germline-derived CDR1 and CDR2 are SGHAT and FQNNGV. The CDR3 is 14 amino acids. The CDR3 here is CASSLARTNYGYTF. The CDR3 nucleotides read TGTGCCAGCAGCTTAGCGCGGACTAACTATGGCTACACCTTC.

The chain joins TRBV9 to TRBJ1-4; unclear D gene. CDR3 length equals 15 residues. Between the trimmed V and J ends, which lost 3 bases and 2 bases, there was a span of 11 bases. The V gene's germline CDR1 is SGDLS and CDR2 YYNGEE. CDR3 sequence (DNA): TGTGCCAGCAGCGCTGGCGGAAACACTAATGAAAAACTGTTTTTT. It encodes CASSAGGNTNEKLFF.

Written as DNA, the CDR3 is TGTGCCAGCAGCCCCCGGGGAGGGGGGAACACCGGGGAGCTGTTTTTT. This translates into CASSPRGGGNTGELFF. The rearrangement links TRBV4-2 to TRBJ2-2; the D gene is possibly TRBD2 (7 bases). The germline CDR1 and CDR2 sequences are LGHNA and YNFKEQ. Trimming left V 4 bases short and J 1 base short, with 13 bases between. The CDR3 has 16 amino acids.

The chain is built from TRBV4-1 and TRBJ1-1; tentative D call: TRBD1 (5 bases). The CDR3 runs to 12 residues. Trimming cost V 2 bases and J 8 bases, with 9 bases left between them. Germline V CDR1 and CDR2: MGHRA, YSYEKL. CDR3 nucleotide sequence: TGCGCCAGCAGCCAACGGGGGGAAGAAGCTTTCTTT. This sequence encodes CASSQRGEEAFF.

This clone was seen once. V gene TRBV11-2 combines with J gene TRBJ1-2; 9 bases agree with TRBD1. The germline V gene encodes CDR1 SGHAT and CDR2 FQNNGV. V lost 3 bases and J lost 5; bases outside the gene matches: 13. The CDR3 loop spans 17 amino acids. For the CDR3, the DNA is TGTGCCAGCAGCTTCGACCGGGACAGGGTGCCCCCGTATGGCTACACCTTC. Translated, it gives CASSFDRDRVPPYGYTF.

The V gene is TRBV19, the J gene TRBJ1-2; TRBD1 is a possible D gene (6 bases). The CDR3 consists of 15 residues. Between the trimmed V and J ends, which lost 6 bases and 8 bases, there was a span of 22 bases. The germline CDR1 and CDR2 sequences are LNHDA and SQIVND (reference sequence). The CDR3 nucleotides read TGTGCCAGTAGCCCCCGGGGGGCTACAGGGTACGGCTACACCTTC. Translating it yields CASSPRGATGYGYTF.

The chain couples TRBV15 to TRBJ1-5; 7 bases are shared with TRBD1. This CDR3 comprises 15 residues. Germline lookup yields CDR1 LNHNV and CDR2 YYDKDF (reference sequence). With V trimmed by 3 bases and J by 5 bases, 7 bases remained unmatched. CDR3: CATSRGAGQDQPQHF. The CDR3 nucleotides read TGTGCCACCAGCAGGGGGGCAGGACAGGATCAGCCCCAGCATTTT. Full variable domain (rest looked up from reference TRBV15 and TRBJ1-5): DAMVIQNPRYQVTQFGKPVTLSCSQTLNHNVMYWYQQKSSQAPKLLFHYYDKDFNNEADTPDNFQSRRPNTSFCFLDIRSPGLGDTAMYLCATSRGAGQDQPQHFGDGTRLSIL.

V is TRBV9 and J is TRBJ1-2; 10 bases agree with TRBD1. The CDR3 runs 15 residues. V shed 0 bases, J shed 5 bases, and the junction held 4 bases outside the gene matches. Germline V gene sequence: CDR1 SGDLS, CDR2 YYNGEE. CDR3 sequence reads: CASSVGRGQGYGYTF. DNA of the CDR3: TGTGCCAGCAGCGTAGGGAGGGGACAGGGGTATGGCTACACCTTC.